Included here is one TCR beta chain sequence, with context. Germline V gives CDR1 PRHDT, CDR2 FYEKMQ (reference sequence). The V end lost 0 bases, the J end lost 0 bases, and 12 bases lay between the germline ends. This CDR3 region has 16 residues. The data were obtained in a study of shared clonotypes between healthy human individuals. Naive-designated CD8 cells lacked CD45RO, were positively enriched for CCR7, and omitted terminally differentiated effector memory CD45RA+ cells. Sequencing was at deep level. As handled by the study authors: Filtering differed because ImmunoSEQ produced junction-only sequences that carried no quality scores. Repertoires were generated with immunoSEQ multiplex PCR, while TCRdb's copy carries only in-frame clones and drops some. Clonal size and the V and J genes are those of that table, whereas D and trimming came from the DNA. Here the sample spans about 1,800,000 clones, roughly 95% being singletons.

The sample consisted of naive CD8+ T cells sorted from blood. This chain joins TRBV13 and TRBJ2-7; D may correspond to TRBD1 or TRBD2 (6 bases each). The receptor comes from a man aged 18 to 29 in good health. Written as DNA, the CDR3 is TGTGCCAGCAGCTTAGGGGCGGGACACCTCTCCTACGAGCAGTACTTC. Encoded protein: CASSLGAGHLSYEQYF.